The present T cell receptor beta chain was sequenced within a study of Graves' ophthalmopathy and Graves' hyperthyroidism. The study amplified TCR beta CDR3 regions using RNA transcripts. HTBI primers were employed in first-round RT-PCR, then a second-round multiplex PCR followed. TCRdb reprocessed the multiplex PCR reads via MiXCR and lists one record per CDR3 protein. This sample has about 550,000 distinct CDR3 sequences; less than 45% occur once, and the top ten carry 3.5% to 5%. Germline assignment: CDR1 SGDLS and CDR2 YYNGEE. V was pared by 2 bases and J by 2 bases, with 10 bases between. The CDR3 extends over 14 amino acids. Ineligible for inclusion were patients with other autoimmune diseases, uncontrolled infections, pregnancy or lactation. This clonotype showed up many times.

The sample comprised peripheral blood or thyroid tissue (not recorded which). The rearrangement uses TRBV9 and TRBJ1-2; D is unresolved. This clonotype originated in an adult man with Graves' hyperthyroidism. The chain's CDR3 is CASSVGPENYGYTF. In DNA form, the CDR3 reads TGTGCCAGCAGCGTCGGACCCGAGAACTATGGCTACACCTTC.